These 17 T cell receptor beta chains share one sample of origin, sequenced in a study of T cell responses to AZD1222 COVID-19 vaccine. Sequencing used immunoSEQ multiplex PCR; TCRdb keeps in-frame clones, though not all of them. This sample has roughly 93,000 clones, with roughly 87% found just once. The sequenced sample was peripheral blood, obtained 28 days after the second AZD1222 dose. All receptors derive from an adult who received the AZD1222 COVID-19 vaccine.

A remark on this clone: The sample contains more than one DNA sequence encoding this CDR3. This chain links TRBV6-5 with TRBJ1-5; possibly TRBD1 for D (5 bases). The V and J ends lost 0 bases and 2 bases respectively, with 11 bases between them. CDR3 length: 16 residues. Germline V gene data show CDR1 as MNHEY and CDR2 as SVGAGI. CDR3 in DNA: TGTGCCAGCAGTTACTCGAGCGGGGGAGGCAATCAGCCCCAGCATTTT. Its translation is CASSYSSGGGNQPQHF.

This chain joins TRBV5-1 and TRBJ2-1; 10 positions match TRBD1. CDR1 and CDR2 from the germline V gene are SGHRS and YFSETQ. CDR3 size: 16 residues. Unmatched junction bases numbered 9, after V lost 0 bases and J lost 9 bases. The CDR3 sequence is CASSLVGTGVRREQFF. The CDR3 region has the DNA TGCGCCAGCAGCTTGGTCGGGACAGGGGTGCGGCGTGAGCAGTTCTTC.

The CDR3 nucleotides read TGTGCCAGCAGCTTCGATCGCCGAAATTCACCCCTCCACTTT. Translated, it gives CASSFDRRNSPLHF. The V and J genes are TRBV11-2 and TRBJ1-6, with D uncertain. V was shortened by 3 bases and J by 7 bases, with 10 bases between the two germline ends. The CDR3 length is 14 residues. Germline-derived CDR1 and CDR2 are SGHAT and FQNNGV.

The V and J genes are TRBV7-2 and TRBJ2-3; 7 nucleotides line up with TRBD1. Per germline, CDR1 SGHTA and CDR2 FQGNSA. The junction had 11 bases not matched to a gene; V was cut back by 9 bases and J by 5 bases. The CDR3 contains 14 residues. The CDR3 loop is CASKGQIKGDTQYF. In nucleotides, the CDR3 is TGTGCCAGTAAGGGACAGATCAAGGGAGATACGCAGTATTTT.

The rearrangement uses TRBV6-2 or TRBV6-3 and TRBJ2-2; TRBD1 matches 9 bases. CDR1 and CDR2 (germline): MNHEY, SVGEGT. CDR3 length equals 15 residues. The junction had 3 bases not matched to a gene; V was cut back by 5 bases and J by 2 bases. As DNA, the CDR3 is TGTGCCAGCAGTCCGGGACAGGGAAACACCGGGGAGCTGTTTTTT. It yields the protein CASSPGQGNTGELFF.

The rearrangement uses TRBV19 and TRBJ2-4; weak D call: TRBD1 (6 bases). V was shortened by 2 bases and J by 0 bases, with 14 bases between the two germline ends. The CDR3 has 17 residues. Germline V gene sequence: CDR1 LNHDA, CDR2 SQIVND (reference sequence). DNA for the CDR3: TGTGCCAGTAGTATATCGGTTGGACAGCTAGCCAAAAACATTCAGTACTTC. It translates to CASSISVGQLAKNIQYF.

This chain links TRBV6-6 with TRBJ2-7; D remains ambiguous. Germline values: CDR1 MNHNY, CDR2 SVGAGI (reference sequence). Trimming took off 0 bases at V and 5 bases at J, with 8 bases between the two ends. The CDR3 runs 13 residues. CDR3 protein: CASSYSNRNEQYF. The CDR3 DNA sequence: TGTGCCAGCAGTTACTCGAATCGAAACGAGCAGTACTTC.

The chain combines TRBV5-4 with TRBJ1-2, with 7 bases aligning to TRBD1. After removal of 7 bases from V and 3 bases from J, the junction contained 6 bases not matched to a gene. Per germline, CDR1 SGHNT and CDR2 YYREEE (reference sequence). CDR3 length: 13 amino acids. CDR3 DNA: TGTGCCAGCCAGGCGGGGACAGACTATGGCTACACCTTC. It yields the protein CASQAGTDYGYTF.

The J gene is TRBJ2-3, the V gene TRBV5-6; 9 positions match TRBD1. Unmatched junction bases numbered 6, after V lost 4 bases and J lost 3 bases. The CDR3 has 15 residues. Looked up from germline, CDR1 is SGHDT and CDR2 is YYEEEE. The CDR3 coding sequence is TGTGCCAGCAGCATGGGACAGGGAGCTACAGATACGCAGTATTTT. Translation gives CASSMGQGATDTQYF.

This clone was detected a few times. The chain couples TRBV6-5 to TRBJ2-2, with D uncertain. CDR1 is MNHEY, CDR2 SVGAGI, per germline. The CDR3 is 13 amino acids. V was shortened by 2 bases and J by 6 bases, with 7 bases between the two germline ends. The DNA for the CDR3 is TGTGCCAGCAGTTACGTGGGTCCCGGGGAGCTGTTTTTT. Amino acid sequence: CASSYVGPGELFF.

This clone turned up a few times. The CDR3 region is CASSTLTGPLDTEAFF. In nucleotides, the CDR3 is TGTGCCAGTAGTACCTTGACAGGGCCTCTAGACACTGAAGCTTTCTTT. The rearrangement joins TRBV19 to TRBJ1-1, with 7 bases aligning to TRBD1. Per the germline V gene, CDR1 is LNHDA and CDR2 is SQIVND (reference sequence). The CDR3 covers 16 residues. With V trimmed by 4 bases and J by 3 bases, 11 bases remained unmatched.

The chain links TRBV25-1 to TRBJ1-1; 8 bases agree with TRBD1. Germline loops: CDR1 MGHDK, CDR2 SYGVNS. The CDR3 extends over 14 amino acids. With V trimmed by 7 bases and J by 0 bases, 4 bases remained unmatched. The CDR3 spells CASIETGVNTEAFF. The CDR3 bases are TGTGCCAGCATTGAGACAGGGGTGAACACTGAAGCTTTCTTT.

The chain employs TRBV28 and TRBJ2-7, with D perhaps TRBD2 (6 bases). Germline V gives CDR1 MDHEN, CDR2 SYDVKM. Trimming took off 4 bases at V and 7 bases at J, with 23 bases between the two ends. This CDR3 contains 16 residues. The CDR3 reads CASSSPSGTFLGEQYF. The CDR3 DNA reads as TGTGCCAGCAGTTCCCCTTCGGGGACTTTCCTGGGAGAGCAGTACTTC.

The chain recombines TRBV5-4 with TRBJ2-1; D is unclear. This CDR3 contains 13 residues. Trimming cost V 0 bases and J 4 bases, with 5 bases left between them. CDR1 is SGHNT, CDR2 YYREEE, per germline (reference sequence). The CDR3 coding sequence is TGTGCCAGCAGCTTGGCACAGTACAATGAGCAGTTCTTC. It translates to CASSLAQYNEQFF.

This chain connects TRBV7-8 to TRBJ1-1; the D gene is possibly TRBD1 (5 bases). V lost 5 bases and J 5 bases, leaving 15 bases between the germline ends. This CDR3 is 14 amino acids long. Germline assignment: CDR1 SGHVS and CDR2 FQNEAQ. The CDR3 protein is CASSQLVGGTEAFF. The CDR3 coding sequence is TGTGCCAGCAGCCAACTGGTCGGGGGGACTGAAGCTTTCTTT.

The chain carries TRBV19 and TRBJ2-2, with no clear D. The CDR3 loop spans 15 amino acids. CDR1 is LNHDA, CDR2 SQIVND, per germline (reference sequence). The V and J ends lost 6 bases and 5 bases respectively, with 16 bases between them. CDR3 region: CASRRMGSATGELFF. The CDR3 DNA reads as TGTGCCAGTAGACGTATGGGATCGGCGACCGGGGAGCTGTTTTTT.

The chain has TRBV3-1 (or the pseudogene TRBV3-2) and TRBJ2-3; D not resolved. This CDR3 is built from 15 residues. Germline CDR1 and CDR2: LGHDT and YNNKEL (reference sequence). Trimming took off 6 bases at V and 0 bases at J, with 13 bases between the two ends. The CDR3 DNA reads TGTGCCAGCAGTCACAGAGACCTAAGCACAGATACGCAGTATTTT. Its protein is CASSHRDLSTDTQYF.